This T cell receptor (beta chain) was captured in a study of cytomegalovirus exposure and HLA in healthy donors. PCR employed 60 Vbeta and 13 Jbeta primers. Sequencing used immunoSEQ multiplex PCR; TCRdb keeps in-frame clones, though not all of them. The sample carries around 190,000 clones, about 88% recorded once. This clonotype originated in a woman aged 18-35 years in good health and CMV-seronegative. Sequenced sample: PBMCs.

CDR3 region: CASSGGNGYTF. The CDR3, as DNA: TGTGCCAGCAGTGGAGGAAATGGCTACACCTTC. The rearrangement joins TRBV27 to TRBJ1-2; D unresolved. Trimming pared 5 bases from V and 6 bases from J, leaving 7 bases between. Germline V gene data show CDR1 as MNHEY and CDR2 as SMNVEV (reference sequence). This CDR3 has 11 amino acids.